What follows are 14 T cell receptor beta chains derived from one specimen sequenced in a study of blood T cell repertoires in COVID-19. The data were produced by immunoSEQ multiplex PCR, yet TCRdb's version contains in-frame clones alone and is incomplete. This table holds around 250,000 clones, 86% found once. Sequencing was carried out using peripheral blood. All receptors derive from a man in his sixties with acute or convalescent COVID-19.

The rearrangement links TRBV7-9 to TRBJ1-6; D is unclear. V gave up 2 bases and J gave up 9 bases, with 5 bases separating them. Germline V gene sequence: CDR1 SEHNR, CDR2 FQNEAQ (reference sequence). CDR3 length equals 12 residues. The CDR3 DNA follows: TGTGCCAGCAGCTTAACTCCTTCACCCCTCCACTTT. Translated, it gives CASSLTPSPLHF.

The chain has TRBV2 and TRBJ1-5, with 7 bases aligning to TRBD1. V lost 6 bases, J lost 4 bases, and 12 bases stayed unmatched. The CDR3 has 16 amino acids. Germline CDR1 reads SNHLY; CDR2 reads FYNNEI. This CDR3 reads CASRPSRSTGNQPQHF. The CDR3 nucleotides read TGTGCCAGCAGGCCCAGTAGGTCGACAGGGAATCAGCCCCAGCATTTT.

This chain connects TRBV7-2 to TRBJ2-7, with a possible D match to TRBD1 (6 bases). The CDR3 has 16 residues. The V gene lost 2 bases and the J gene lost 1 base, with 15 bases spanning the gap. Germline CDR1 is SGHTA and CDR2 is FQGNSA. The CDR3 protein is CASSLSDSPRSYEQYF. CDR3 DNA: TGTGCCAGCAGCTTATCGGACAGCCCGAGATCCTACGAGCAGTACTTC.

The chain has TRBV4-3 and TRBJ1-6, with 7 positions matching TRBD1. Trimming cost V 3 bases and J 7 bases; bases outside gene matches: 0. CDR3 size: 13 residues. Germline loops: CDR1 LGHNA, CDR2 YSLEER. CDR3 sequence: CASSQTGNSPLHF. CDR3 DNA: TGCGCCAGCAGCCAGACAGGGAATTCACCCCTCCACTTT.

The V and J genes are TRBV9 and TRBJ2-1; 8 bases map to TRBD2. Trimming at V came to 4 bases and at J to 7 bases, leaving 13 bases not matched to a gene. Germline V gives CDR1 SGDLS, CDR2 YYNGEE. The CDR3 is 16 amino acids. CDR3: CASSLQSSGIGNEQFF. CDR3 in DNA: TGTGCCAGCAGCCTCCAAAGTAGCGGGATAGGTAATGAGCAGTTCTTC. Combining the CDR3 with reference TRBV9 and TRBJ2-1 gives the whole variable domain DSGVTQTPKHLITATGQRVTLRCSPRSGDLSVYWYQQSLDQGLQFLIQYYNGEERAKGNILERFSAQQFPDLHSELNLSSLELGDSALYFCASSLQSSGIGNEQFFGPGTRLTVL.

This clone was detected a few times. The J gene is TRBJ2-7, the V gene TRBV7-2; TRBD2 matches at 15 bases. V was pared by 0 bases and J by 4 bases, with 1 base of the junction left unmatched. This CDR3 comprises 16 residues. Germline assignment: CDR1 SGHTA and CDR2 FQGNSA. The CDR3 DNA sequence: TGTGCCAGCAGCTTAGCTGGACTAGCGGGAGGGTACGAGCAGTACTTC. As protein: CASSLAGLAGGYEQYF.

The chain recombines TRBV14 with TRBJ1-3, with D possibly being TRBD1 (6 bases). This CDR3 is 15 amino acids long. Between the trimmed V and J ends, which lost 3 bases and 4 bases, there was a span of 13 bases. The germline V gene has CDR1 SGHDN and CDR2 FVKESK. The CDR3 nucleotides are TGTGCCAGCAGCCAGGCCTGGACAGAAGGAAACACCATATATTTT. It encodes CASSQAWTEGNTIYF.

The V and J genes are TRBV27 and TRBJ2-3; a weak D match, TRBD2 (6 bases). Trimming pared 9 bases from V and 2 bases from J, leaving 12 bases between. The CDR3 consists of 13 residues. CDR1 and CDR2 (germline): MNHEY, SMNVEV (reference sequence). In DNA form, the CDR3 reads TGTGCCAGTTACGGGGGATTCACAGATACGCAGTATTTT. It yields the protein CASYGGFTDTQYF.

The chain recombines TRBV5-1 with TRBJ1-5, with D possibly being TRBD1 (5 bases). The CDR3 extends over 15 amino acids. Trimming cost V 4 bases and J 5 bases, with 16 bases left between them. Per the germline V gene, CDR1 is SGHRS and CDR2 is YFSETQ. DNA of the CDR3: TGCGCCAGCAGCCTCGTGGGGGGATTCCATCAGCCCCAGCATTTT. Its protein is CASSLVGGFHQPQHF. Looking up the rest from reference TRBV5-1 and TRBJ1-5 gives the full variable domain: KAGVTQTPRYLIKTRGQQVTLSCSPISGHRSVSWYQQTPGQGLQFLFEYFSETQRNKGNFPGRFSGRQFSNSRSEMNVSTLELGDSALYLCASSLVGGFHQPQHFGDGTRLSIL.

The gene calls are TRBV19 and TRBJ2-2, with 9 bases matching TRBD2. Germline values: CDR1 LNHDA, CDR2 SQIVND (reference sequence). With V trimmed by 5 bases and J by 5 bases, 6 bases remained unmatched. CDR3 size: 15 residues. The CDR3 sequence: CASSLFSGSTGELFF. The DNA for the CDR3 is TGTGCCAGTAGTCTATTTAGCGGGAGTACCGGGGAGCTGTTTTTT.

The genes are TRBV11-2 and TRBJ1-6; 11 bases map to TRBD1. The V and J ends lost 5 bases and 10 bases, in that order; junction bases with no gene match: 7. CDR1 is SGHAT and CDR2 is FQNNGV in the germline V gene. This CDR3 is 15 amino acids long. The CDR3 protein is CASSVGQGARSPLHF. CDR3 bases: TGTGCCAGCAGCGTCGGACAGGGGGCGCGATCACCCCTCCACTTT. Full variable domain (outside the CDR3, taken from reference TRBV11-2 and TRBJ1-6): EAGVAQSPRYKIIEKRQSVAFWCNPISGHATLYWYQQILGQGPKLLIQFQNNGVVDDSQLPKDRFSAERLKGVDSTLKIQPAKLEDSAVYLCASSVGQGARSPLHFGNGTRLTVT.

The chain combines TRBV24-1 with TRBJ2-3; 7 nucleotides agree with TRBD2. The J segment lost 0 bases and the V segment lost 0 bases, leaving 5 bases of the junction unmatched. This CDR3 is 17 amino acids long. The germline gives CDR1 KGHDR, CDR2 SFDVKD. CDR3 residues: CATSDLPGGPSTDTQYF. The CDR3 DNA is TGTGCCACCAGTGATTTGCCGGGAGGTCCTAGCACAGATACGCAGTATTTT.

This clone was detected a few times. This chain uses TRBV7-8 with TRBJ2-3, with unresolved D. CDR3 length: 16 amino acids. The germline V gene encodes CDR1 SGHVS and CDR2 FQNEAQ. The V and J ends lost 6 bases and 1 base respectively, with 17 bases between them. The CDR3 reads CASSRSASQGTDTQYF. The CDR3 DNA reads as TGTGCCAGCAGTCGAAGTGCCTCTCAGGGCACAGATACGCAGTATTTT.

This clone was counted only a few times. The chain combines TRBV6-5 with TRBJ1-1; D is undetermined. CDR1 and CDR2 from the germline V gene are MNHEY and SVGAGI. V lost 6 bases and J lost 1, with 9 bases in between. There are 13 residues in the CDR3. This CDR3 is CASRTRPNTEAFF. In nucleotides, the CDR3 is TGTGCCAGCAGGACGAGGCCGAACACTGAAGCTTTCTTT.